Here is one T cell receptor beta chain with its context. This specimen belongs to a study of blood T cell repertoires in COVID-19. Repertoires were generated with immunoSEQ multiplex PCR, while TCRdb's copy carries only in-frame clones and drops some. In the table there are roughly 220,000 clones, around 84% of which are singletons. The CDR3 runs to 13 residues. With 6 bases clipped from V and 7 bases from J, the junction kept 8 bases outside the gene matches. Germline-derived CDR1 and CDR2 are SQVTM and ANQGSEA. The sequence was collected from a man aged 50 to 59 who had recovered from COVID-19. Sequencing was carried out using peripheral blood. The chain links TRBV29-1 to TRBJ2-1, with 8 bases lining up with TRBD2. The CDR3 nucleotides are TGCAGCGTCGCGGGACTAGTTGCAAATGAGCAGTTCTTC. This encodes CSVAGLVANEQFF.